These 26 T cell receptor beta chains were all obtained from the same sample, sequenced in a study of blood T cells in healthy people across ages. Sample-barcoded 5' priming and a J-beta primer mix drove a second PCR of about 7 to 12 cycles. One entry per CDR3 protein results from TCRdb running MiXCR on the 5' RACE reads. The profile shows roughly 900,000 distinct CDR3 sequences, about 44% of them singletons. Specimen: blood. Every receptor here comes from a man under 40 in good health.

This rearrangement joins TRBV7-2 to TRBJ2-5; TRBD2 matches 8 bases. The CDR3 has 16 amino acids. Trimming removed 2 bases from V and 1 base from J; junction bases left unmatched: 6. Looked up from germline, CDR1 is SGHTA and CDR2 is FQGNSA. This CDR3 is CASSLLGRGVQETQYF. CDR3 DNA: TGTGCCAGCAGCTTATTGGGGCGGGGGGTCCAAGAGACCCAGTACTTC. Based on the CDR3 plus reference TRBV7-2 and TRBJ2-5, the full variable domain is GAGVSQSPSNKVTEKGKDVELRCDPISGHTALYWYRQSLGQGLEFLIYFQGNSAPDKSGLPSDRFSAERTGGSVSTLTIQRTQQEDSAVYLCASSLLGRGVQETQYFGPGTRLLVL.

This clonotype was counted many times. The V and J genes are TRBV27 and TRBJ1-2; no firm D call. The germline gives CDR1 MNHEY, CDR2 SMNVEV (reference sequence). The CDR3 length is 13 residues. Trimming took off 2 bases at V and 2 bases at J, with 6 bases between the two ends. CDR3 region: CASSLRQNYGYTF. CDR3 nucleotide sequence: TGTGCCAGCAGTTTAAGGCAGAACTATGGCTACACCTTC.

The chain uses TRBV3-1 and TRBJ1-1, with D perhaps TRBD1 (6 bases). Per the germline V gene, CDR1 is LGHDT and CDR2 is YNNKEL (reference sequence). V was pared by 0 bases and J by 4 bases, with 18 bases between. The CDR3 sequence is 17 residues long. CDR3 coding DNA: TGTGCCAGCAGCCAAGATGGGGGCAGGGAGGTGTTCACTGAAGCTTTCTTT. The encoded protein is CASSQDGGREVFTEAFF.

The V gene is TRBV6-2 or TRBV6-3, the J gene TRBJ2-4; D is possibly TRBD1 or TRBD2 (5 bases each). Looked up from germline, CDR1 is MNHEY and CDR2 is SVGEGT. This CDR3 comprises 11 residues. V was cut by 10 bases and J by 10 bases, with 14 bases left in between. CDR3 sequence (DNA): TGTGCCACCGGGGCGGGTTTGATTCAGTACTTC. Translating gives CATGAGLIQYF.

The CDR3 is CASSHDGQAPLYGYTF. The CDR3 nucleotides are TGCGCCAGCAGCCACGACGGACAGGCCCCCCTCTATGGCTACACCTTC. J is TRBJ1-2 and V is TRBV5-1; 7 bases line up with TRBD1. The V and J ends lost 4 bases and 4 bases, in that order; junction bases with no gene match: 13. CDR3 length equals 16 residues. The germline V gene has CDR1 SGHRS and CDR2 YFSETQ.

This rearrangement joins TRBV20-1 to TRBJ2-3; TRBD1 aligns across 8 bases. Germline V gene data show CDR1 as DFQATT and CDR2 as SNEGSKA (reference sequence). Germline trimming cut 5 bases from V and 6 bases from J; bases unmatched to any gene: 16. CDR3 length: 16 residues. The CDR3 loop reads CSAPPNPGGERDTQYF. The CDR3 coding sequence is TGCAGTGCTCCCCCGAACCCAGGGGGCGAACGGGATACGCAGTATTTT.

This clonotype was picked up a small number of times. The chain uses TRBV4-1 and TRBJ2-7, with D possibly being TRBD2 (6 bases). Germline CDR1 MGHRA, CDR2 YSYEKL. CDR3 length: 15 amino acids. V shed 3 bases and J shed 6 bases, with 18 bases lying between them. DNA for the CDR3: TGCGCCAGCAGCCAGGGTCCGGGACTGAGGTCCGAGCAGTACTTC. Amino acids: CASSQGPGLRSEQYF.

CDR3 sequence reads: CAGGASRYEQYF. CDR3 nucleotide sequence: TGTGCCGGGGGGGCTAGCAGGTACGAGCAGTACTTC. The J gene is TRBJ2-7, the V gene TRBV10-3; weak D call: TRBD2 (7 bases). The V and J ends lost 11 bases and 4 bases respectively, with 15 bases between them. CDR1 is ENHRY, CDR2 SYGVKD, per germline. The length of the CDR3 is 12 residues.

This clonotype was observed a few times. The chain uses TRBV20-1 and TRBJ2-1; D perhaps matches TRBD2 (6 bases). The CDR3 loop spans 16 amino acids. The germline V gene has CDR1 DFQATT and CDR2 SNEGSKA (reference sequence). V was pared by 6 bases and J by 0 bases, with 18 bases between. CDR3 DNA sequence: TGCAGTGCGCGACAGCCTGACGGGAGCTCCTACAATGAGCAGTTCTTC. Residues: CSARQPDGSSYNEQFF.

This clonotype was detected a few times. This chain joins TRBV4-1 and TRBJ1-2; D might be TRBD1 (6 bases). This CDR3 is built from 16 residues. Between the trimmed V and J ends, which lost 0 bases and 4 bases, there was a span of 15 bases. Germline loops: CDR1 MGHRA, CDR2 YSYEKL. The CDR3 here is CASSQEITGPAYGYTF. DNA for the CDR3: TGCGCCAGCAGCCAAGAGATCACAGGGCCAGCCTATGGCTACACCTTC.

CDR3 sequence (DNA): TGTGCCAGCAGCGGACTAGCGGGCCTCGTGGATGAGCAGTTCTTC. Its translation is CASSGLAGLVDEQFF. The chain joins TRBV12-3 or TRBV12-4 to TRBJ2-1; TRBD2 matches 11 bases. This CDR3 is 15 amino acids long. V shed 6 bases, J shed 8 bases, and the junction held 9 bases outside the gene matches.

CDR3 region: CASSESWQAEQFF. As DNA, the CDR3 is TGTGCCAGCAGTGAATCATGGCAGGCTGAGCAGTTCTTC. This chain joins TRBV25-1 and TRBJ2-1, with no clear D. This CDR3 contains 13 residues. CDR1 MGHDK and CDR2 SYGVNS come from the germline V gene. V was shortened by 1 base and J by 9 bases, with 10 bases between the two germline ends. Supplemented by reference TRBV25-1 and TRBJ2-1, the full variable domain reads EADIYQTPRYLVIGTGKKITLECSQTMGHDKMYWYQQDPGMELHLIHYSYGVNSTEKGDLSSESTVSRIRTEHFPLTLESARPSHTSQYLCASSESWQAEQFFGPGTRLTVL.

This clonotype was observed once. This chain joins TRBV6-5 and TRBJ1-6; D unclear. CDR1 MNHEY and CDR2 SVGAGI come from the germline V gene. Trimming took off 6 bases at V and 7 bases at J, with 13 bases between the two ends. There are 14 residues in the CDR3. Here the CDR3 DNA reads TGTGCCAGCAGACCCCGGGGAGACAATTCACCCCTCCACTTT. Its protein is CASRPRGDNSPLHF.

This clonotype was counted a few times. The chain has TRBV12-3 or TRBV12-4 and TRBJ1-2, with 8 bases identical to TRBD1. V shed 5 bases and J 2 bases; nucleotides not matched to a gene: 10. This CDR3 has 16 residues. The CDR3 DNA reads as TGTGCCAGCAGTCCCGACCCGACAGGGGCAAACTATGGCTACACCTTC. Its translation: CASSPDPTGANYGYTF.

This chain links TRBV7-2 with TRBJ2-1; D perhaps matches TRBD1 (7 bases). Deletions cut 4 bases from V and 7 bases from J, with 11 bases between. This CDR3 region has 13 residues. The germline CDR1 and CDR2 sequences are SGHTA and FQGNSA. CDR3 protein: CASSSPGGNEQFF. In DNA, the CDR3 is TGTGCCAGCAGCTCCCCAGGGGGGAATGAGCAGTTCTTC.

This clonotype was counted only a few times. This sequence joins TRBV3-1 and TRBJ2-1; the match to TRBD1 covers 7 bases. Germline CDR1 and CDR2: LGHDT and YNNKEL (reference sequence). The CDR3 contains 12 residues. With 3 bases clipped from V and 8 bases from J, the junction kept 1 base outside the gene matches. The CDR3 protein is CASSHTGDEQFF. In DNA, the CDR3 is TGTGCCAGCAGCCACACAGGGGATGAGCAGTTCTTC.

As concerns this clonotype: One end of the junction fails to match germline, which may point to a read error. J is TRBJ1-2 and V is TRBV10-3; D is possibly TRBD1 (6 bases). The CDR3 covers 13 residues. Looked up from germline, CDR1 is ENHRY and CDR2 is SYGVKD. The CDR3 bases are TGTGCCATCACTGAGAACAGGGACTATGGCTACACCTTC. This sequence encodes CAITENRDYGYTF.

The rearrangement uses TRBV5-5 and TRBJ2-5, with 7 bases matching TRBD1. Germline V gives CDR1 SGHKS, CDR2 YYEKEE (reference sequence). The V gene end was trimmed by 2 bases and the J gene end by 1 base; junction bases not matched to a gene: 5. The CDR3 covers 15 residues. CDR3 coding DNA: TGTGCCAGCAGCTTAAAGACAGGGCGCCAAGAGACCCAGTACTTC. It yields the protein CASSLKTGRQETQYF. The full variable domain, with the rest looked up from reference TRBV5-5 and TRBJ2-5, is DAGVTQSPTHLIKTRGQQVTLRCSPISGHKSVSWYQQVLGQGPQFIFQYYEKEERGRGNFPDRFSARQFPNYSSELNVNALLLGDSALYLCASSLKTGRQETQYFGPGTRLLVL.

This chain joins TRBV5-1 and TRBJ2-1, with 8 bases fitting TRBD1. The CDR3 is 17 residues long. CDR1 and CDR2 from the germline V gene are SGHRS and YFSETQ. V was clipped by 0 bases and J by 2 bases; unmatched bases: 7. The CDR3 loop reads CASSLGTGTGTYNEQFF. Written as DNA, the CDR3 is TGCGCCAGCAGCTTGGGAACCGGGACAGGCACCTACAATGAGCAGTTCTTC.

CDR3 bases: TGTGCCAGCAGCCCAACGGGGGGCAGATACAATGAGCAGTTCTTC. Amino acid sequence: CASSPTGGRYNEQFF. The chain links TRBV5-8 to TRBJ2-1; D may be TRBD2 (7 bases). Trimming cost V 4 bases and J 4 bases, with 15 bases left between them. From germline, CDR1 is SGHTS and CDR2 YDEGEE. CDR3 length: 15 residues.

The sample holds many counts of this clonotype. V gene TRBV7-3 combines with J gene TRBJ2-1; TRBD2 is a possible D gene (6 bases). The V and J ends lost 4 bases and 10 bases respectively, with 17 bases between them. The germline gives CDR1 SGHTA, CDR2 FQGTGA. This CDR3 has 14 amino acids. The CDR3 sequence: CASSSTPGGTEQFF. For the CDR3, the DNA is TGTGCCAGCAGCTCCACACCTGGGGGGACGGAGCAGTTCTTC.

This clonotype was counted between two and nine times. The gene calls are TRBV5-6 and TRBJ2-3; 7 bases are a match to TRBD1. V shed 0 bases and J 5 bases; nucleotides not matched to a gene: 6. Germline CDR1 is SGHDT and CDR2 is YYEEEE. This CDR3 spans 15 amino acids. The CDR3 DNA reads as TGTGCCAGCAGCTTGGAGACAGGGATCGGAGATACGCAGTATTTT. This sequence encodes CASSLETGIGDTQYF.

A note on this clonotype: Given a much more abundant clone one base away, this may be a read error. The chain employs TRBV29-1 and TRBJ2-3; the D gene is possibly TRBD1 (5 bases). The ends were cut back, 7 bases at V and 6 bases at J, with 11 bases in the middle. This CDR3 is built from 11 residues. The V gene's germline CDR1 is SQVTM and CDR2 ANQGSEA. The CDR3 DNA reads TGCAGCGCAAGGGGCATGGATACGCAGTATTTT. It is translated as CSARGMDTQYF.

The genes are TRBV30 and TRBJ1-1; D is uncertain. The CDR3 covers 12 residues. Trimming removed 5 bases at V and 5 bases at J, with 12 bases between. Per the germline V gene, CDR1 is GTSNPN and CDR2 is SVGIG (reference sequence). The CDR3 DNA is TGTGCCTGGGAAACCGGAGGAACTGAAGCTTTCTTT. Protein product: CAWETGGTEAFF.

The sample holds a few counts of this clonotype. At one boundary the junction diverges from the germline segment, which might be a read error. The chain combines TRBV12-3 or TRBV12-4 with TRBJ1-2; possibly TRBD1 for D (5 bases). This CDR3 is 14 amino acids long. CDR3 residues: CASRLGVVDYGYTF. DNA of the CDR3: TGTGCCAGCAGATTAGGGGTGGTTGACTATGGCTACACCTTC.

This sequence joins TRBV12-3 or TRBV12-4 and TRBJ2-7; 9 bases line up with TRBD1. The CDR3 length is 14 residues. V lost 7 bases, J lost 2 bases, and 6 bases stayed unmatched. CDR3 sequence: CASTPGTGTYEQYF. The CDR3 DNA reads as TGTGCCAGCACCCCCGGGACAGGGACCTACGAGCAGTACTTC.